This entry describes one T cell receptor beta chain. This entry belongs to a study of blood T cell repertoires in COVID-19. The protocol was immunoSEQ multiplex PCR, while the TCRdb copy is restricted to in-frame clones and leaves out a portion. The sample gives 200,000 or so clones, around 89% of which show up once; roughly 2.7% is in the top ten. Germline lookup yields CDR1 MNHEY and CDR2 SMNVEV (reference sequence). With 4 bases clipped from V and 4 bases from J, the junction kept 4 bases outside the gene matches. The CDR3 length is 15 residues. Among Cohort 3 donors, those recovered had two negative PCRs, clearance, or symptom resolution.

The sample comprised PBMCs or T cells enriched from blood (not recorded which). The sequence derives from a young woman who had recovered from COVID-19. The J gene is TRBJ1-3, the V gene TRBV27; the match to TRBD1 covers 10 bases. CDR3 region: CASSSRQGAGNTIYF. The CDR3 DNA follows: TGTGCCAGCAGTTCCCGACAGGGGGCGGGAAACACCATATATTTT.